These T cell receptor beta chains were read from a single sample in a study of OX40 agonist ivuxolimab in advanced cancers. The method was immunoSEQ multiplex PCR; TCRdb's version includes in-frame clones alone and lacks a portion of them. The table has 80,000 or so clones, less than 95% seen once; the top ten hold about 1.8%. Material: CD4+ or CD8+ T cells sorted from blood, obtained in a trial of the OX40 agonist ivuxolimab. The receptor set was obtained from an adult with an advanced solid tumor such as melanoma, head and neck, liver or kidney cancer. CDR3s include the opening cysteine and the closing phenylalanine or tryptophan. A D gene is named only where the DNA matches it firmly. Expanded clones get a size class; other rows say once, few or many, or leave the size out.

size: -
D: TRBD2
V: TRBV6-5
J: TRBJ2-3
CDR3: CASRGLAGGTDTQYF
DNA: TGTGCCAGCAGAGGACTAGCGGGGGGCACAGATACGCAGTATTTT

size: -
D: -
V: TRBV7-9
J: TRBJ2-6
CDR3: CASSLTPDSGANVLTF
DNA: TGTGCCAGCAGCTTGACCCCCGACTCTGGGGCCAACGTCCTGACTTTC

size: -
D: -
V: TRBV11-2
J: TRBJ2-7
CDR3: CASSHSDRTYEQYF
DNA: TGTGCCAGCAGCCACTCAGACAGAACCTACGAGCAGTACTTC

size: -
D: TRBD1
V: TRBV4-1
J: TRBJ1-4
CDR3: CASSQAPPGGLTGYSEKLFF
DNA: TGCGCCAGCAGCCAAGCTCCCCCCGGGGGACTGACAGGGTATAGTGAAAAACTGTTTTTT

size: -
D: TRBD2
V: TRBV18
J: TRBJ2-2
CDR3: CASSSRQLAGGPTGELFF
DNA: TGTGCCAGCTCATCAAGACAACTAGCGGGAGGGCCCACCGGGGAGCTGTTTTTT

size: -
D: -
V: TRBV5-1
J: TRBJ2-7
CDR3: CASSRSRATDEQYF
DNA: TGCGCCAGCAGCAGGTCTAGAGCAACCGACGAGCAGTACTTC

size: once
D: -
V: TRBV11-3
J: TRBJ1-6
CDR3: CASSLNRGTNNSPLHF
DNA: TGTGCCAGCAGCTTAAATCGCGGCACAAATAATTCACCCCTCCACTTT

size: once
D: -
V: TRBV21-1
J: TRBJ2-7
CDR3: CASSKVYEQYF
DNA: TGTGCCAGCAGCAAGGTCTACGAGCAGTACTTC

size: -
D: -
V: TRBV4-2
J: TRBJ1-3
CDR3: CASSQDRSFSGNTIYF
DNA: TGTGCCAGCAGCCAAGATCGGAGCTTCTCTGGAAACACCATATATTTT

size: -
D: TRBD1
V: TRBV28
J: TRBJ1-3
CDR3: CASSRTGDLIGNTIYF
DNA: TGTGCCAGCAGTAGGACAGGGGATCTAATTGGAAACACCATATATTTT

size: -
D: TRBD1
V: TRBV18
J: TRBJ1-2
CDR3: CASSPSTTGGQSYGYTF
DNA: TGTGCCAGCTCACCAAGTACGACAGGGGGTCAAAGCTATGGCTACACCTTC

size: -
D: -
V: TRBV28
J: TRBJ1-1
CDR3: CASTQLSLNTEAFF
DNA: TGTGCCAGCACCCAACTTTCCCTGAACACTGAAGCTTTCTTT

size: -
D: -
V: TRBV5-1
J: TRBJ2-7
CDR3: CASSKTGTDYEQYF
DNA: TGCGCCAGCAGCAAAACCGGGACCGACTACGAGCAGTACTTC

size: -
D: TRBD1
V: TRBV9
J: TRBJ2-7
CDR3: CASSPGTGDRAGRYF
DNA: TGTGCCAGCAGCCCGGGGACAGGGGACCGAGCGGGGCGGTACTTC

size: few
D: -
V: TRBV12-5
J: TRBJ1-6
CDR3: CASGFDSNSPLHF
DNA: TGTGCTAGTGGTTTCGACAGCAATTCACCCCTCCACTTT

size: -
D: TRBD1
V: TRBV28
J: TRBJ1-2
CDR3: CASRTGADNYGYTF
DNA: TGTGCCAGCCGGACAGGGGCTGATAACTATGGCTACACCTTC

size: -
D: TRBD2
V: TRBV9
J: TRBJ2-1
CDR3: CASSVVPTSGGSEQFF
DNA: TGTGCCAGCAGCGTAGTACCGACTAGCGGTGGGTCTGAGCAGTTCTTC

size: -
D: -
V: TRBV6-1
J: TRBJ1-5
CDR3: CASSEERQLYQPQHF
DNA: TGTGCCAGCAGTGAAGAGCGTCAGCTTTATCAGCCCCAGCATTTT

size: -
D: -
V: TRBV11-2
J: TRBJ1-2
CDR3: CASSPFQGSGYTF
DNA: TGTGCCAGCAGCCCATTTCAGGGTAGTGGCTACACCTTC

size: once
D: TRBD2
V: TRBV7-3
J: TRBJ2-3
CDR3: CASSLAGLAGDDTQYF
DNA: TGTGCCAGCAGCTTAGCGGGACTAGCCGGGGACGATACGCAGTATTTT

size: few
D: TRBD2
V: TRBV5-4
J: TRBJ2-1
CDR3: CASSLDAGAFNEQFF
DNA: TGTGCCAGCAGCTTGGACGCGGGAGCCTTCAATGAGCAGTTCTTC

size: -
D: -
V: TRBV11-3
J: TRBJ1-1
CDR3: CASSLDMSDTEAFF
DNA: TGTGCCAGCAGCTTAGATATGTCAGACACTGAAGCTTTCTTT

size: -
D: -
V: TRBV30
J: TRBJ2-7
CDR3: CAWKPDSLSSYEQYF
DNA: TGTGCCTGGAAACCGGACAGCCTTAGCTCCTACGAGCAGTACTTC

size: -
D: TRBD2
V: TRBV6-5
J: TRBJ2-3
CDR3: CASSYGGLSTDTQYF
DNA: TGTGCCAGCAGTTACGGGGGACTAAGCACAGATACGCAGTATTTT

size: -
D: TRBD2
V: TRBV7-9
J: TRBJ2-1
CDR3: CASSDPGPVAGEQFF
DNA: TGTGCCAGCAGCGACCCGGGGCCGGTAGCGGGTGAGCAGTTCTTC

size: -
D: -
V: TRBV10-3
J: TRBJ2-3
CDR3: CAITPRDPSASTDTQYF
DNA: TGTGCCATCACACCCCGGGACCCCAGCGCGAGCACAGATACGCAGTATTTT

size: -
D: TRBD1
V: TRBV19
J: TRBJ2-7
CDR3: CASSFRDREPYEQYF
DNA: TGTGCCAGTAGTTTCCGGGACAGGGAACCCTACGAGCAGTACTTC

size: -
D: -
V: TRBV28
J: TRBJ1-1
CDR3: CAGGGNTEAFF
DNA: TGTGCCGGCGGGGGGAACACTGAAGCTTTCTTT

size: -
D: TRBD2
V: TRBV5-1
J: TRBJ2-3
CDR3: CASSSTSGGTDTQYF
DNA: TGCGCCAGCAGCTCAACTAGCGGGGGTACAGATACGCAGTATTTT

size: -
D: -
V: TRBV19
J: TRBJ2-1
CDR3: CASSSPRYSGYNEQFF
DNA: TGTGCCAGTAGTAGCCCCCGTTACAGCGGGTACAATGAGCAGTTCTTC

size: -
D: TRBD1
V: TRBV7-9
J: TRBJ1-4
CDR3: CASSSTTDREGEKLFF
DNA: TGTGCCAGCAGCTCGACTACAGACAGGGAGGGTGAAAAACTGTTTTTT

size: -
D: TRBD2
V: TRBV2
J: TRBJ2-3
CDR3: CASSALAGAPDTQYF
DNA: TGTGCCAGCAGTGCCCTAGCGGGGGCCCCAGATACGCAGTATTTT

size: -
D: -
V: TRBV29-1
J: TRBJ2-1
CDR3: CSVDYEQFF
DNA: TGCAGCGTTGATTATGAGCAGTTCTTC

size: -
D: TRBD1
V: TRBV7-9
J: TRBJ2-7
CDR3: CASSRDSAEQYF
DNA: TGTGCCAGCAGCCGGGACAGTGCCGAGCAGTACTTC

size: -
D: TRBD1
V: TRBV7-9
J: TRBJ1-3
CDR3: CASSYSTGGSGNTIYF
DNA: TGTGCCAGCAGCTACTCGACAGGGGGTTCTGGAAACACCATATATTTT

size: -
D: -
V: TRBV7-2
J: TRBJ2-1
CDR3: CASSFVGRGLSNEQFF
DNA: TGTGCCAGCAGCTTCGTGGGAAGGGGCCTTTCTAATGAGCAGTTCTTC

size: -
D: -
V: TRBV5-1
J: TRBJ2-3
CDR3: CASSLMSGTDTQYF
DNA: TGCGCCAGCAGCTTGATGAGCGGCACAGATACGCAGTATTTT

size: -
D: -
V: TRBV16
J: TRBJ2-6
CDR3: CASSQDGAGANVLTF
DNA: TGTGCCAGCAGCCAAGATGGGGCTGGGGCCAACGTCCTGACTTTC

size: -
D: -
V: TRBV5-5
J: TRBJ1-2
CDR3: CASSLAGQVNYGYTF
DNA: TGTGCCAGCAGCTTGGCCGGGCAGGTTAACTATGGCTACACCTTC

size: -
D: TRBD2
V: TRBV30
J: TRBJ2-1
CDR3: CAGGRGGPGDEQFF
DNA: TGTGCCGGGGGCCGGGGGGGGCCGGGCGATGAGCAGTTCTTC

size: -
D: TRBD1
V: TRBV9
J: TRBJ1-1
CDR3: CASSFRPGQGDTEAFF
DNA: TGTGCCAGCAGCTTTAGACCAGGGCAGGGGGACACTGAAGCTTTCTTT

size: -
D: -
V: TRBV29-1
J: TRBJ1-2
CDR3: CSVEDLRGANYGYTF
DNA: TGCAGCGTTGAAGATCTTAGGGGAGCTAACTATGGCTACACCTTC

size: -
D: TRBD2
V: TRBV19
J: TRBJ2-7
CDR3: CASANSGSTHEQYF
DNA: TGTGCCAGTGCCAATAGCGGGAGTACCCACGAGCAGTACTTC

size: -
D: TRBD2
V: TRBV15
J: TRBJ2-1
CDR3: CATNSGKVYNEQFF
DNA: TGTGCCACCAACAGCGGGAAAGTCTACAATGAGCAGTTCTTC

size: once
D: -
V: TRBV28
J: TRBJ2-7
CDR3: CASSTPGIPAYF
DNA: TGTGCCAGCAGTACCCCCGGGATCCCGGCTTACTTC

size: -
D: TRBD1
V: TRBV5-6
J: TRBJ2-1
CDR3: CASSLQGALSYNEQFF
DNA: TGTGCCAGCAGCTTACAGGGGGCCCTCTCCTACAATGAGCAGTTCTTC

size: -
D: TRBD2
V: TRBV5-1
J: TRBJ2-1
CDR3: CASSLDPASGGADEQFF
DNA: TGCGCCAGCAGCTTGGATCCCGCTAGCGGGGGGGCGGATGAGCAGTTCTTC

size: -
D: -
V: TRBV7-6
J: TRBJ2-3
CDR3: CASSLGGARDTQYF
DNA: TGTGCCAGCAGCTTAGGCGGCGCCAGAGATACGCAGTATTTT

size: once
D: -
V: TRBV7-9
J: TRBJ2-1
CDR3: CASSPPGLEPNEQFF
DNA: TGTGCCAGCAGTCCACCGGGACTCGAACCTAATGAGCAGTTCTTC

size: -
D: -
V: TRBV5-6
J: TRBJ1-1
CDR3: CASSWWAGRRGGAFF
DNA: TGTGCCAGCAGCTGGTGGGCAGGGAGACGGGGGGGAGCTTTCTTT

size: -
D: TRBD1
V: TRBV28
J: TRBJ2-2
CDR3: CASRTGAATGELFF
DNA: TGTGCCAGCAGGACAGGGGCGGCGACCGGGGAGCTGTTTTTT

size: -
D: TRBD2
V: TRBV5-8
J: TRBJ2-2
CDR3: CASSTWGTSGNGGELFF
DNA: TGTGCCAGCAGCACCTGGGGGACTAGTGGCAACGGCGGGGAGCTGTTTTTT

size: -
D: TRBD2
V: TRBV7-8
J: TRBJ2-7
CDR3: CASSSAGGGYEQYF
DNA: TGTGCCAGCAGCTCAGCGGGAGGAGGATACGAGCAGTACTTC

size: -
D: TRBD1
V: TRBV5-1
J: TRBJ1-3
CDR3: CASSFSGQGASSGNTIYF
DNA: TGCGCCAGCAGCTTTTCCGGACAGGGGGCGAGCTCTGGAAACACCATATATTTT

size: -
D: TRBD1
V: TRBV5-6
J: TRBJ1-2
CDR3: CASSSLQGVSADYTF
DNA: TGTGCCAGCAGCTCCCTACAGGGGGTATCAGCAGACTACACCTTC

size: -
D: TRBD1
V: TRBV27
J: TRBJ2-3
CDR3: CASSRDRGSASTDTQYF
DNA: TGTGCCAGCAGCCGGGACAGGGGGTCCGCTAGCACAGATACGCAGTATTTT

size: -
D: -
V: TRBV28
J: TRBJ1-2
CDR3: CASRGGGYTF
DNA: TGTGCCAGCAGGGGTGGCGGCTACACCTTC

size: -
D: -
V: TRBV4-1
J: TRBJ1-4
CDR3: CASSRGAGVWEKLFF
DNA: TGCGCCAGCAGCCGAGGCGCAGGGGTCTGGGAAAAACTGTTTTTT